A selection of T cell receptor beta chains follows, all from one sample in a study of blood T cell repertoires in COVID-19. Data came from immunoSEQ multiplex PCR; TCRdb stores just in-frame clones and leaves some out. This sample has just over 90,000 clones, with under 90% found just once. Sequencing was done on a sample of peripheral blood. Receptor source: a human donor with active COVID-19. The donor label of this sample is uncertain. Each CDR3 is given with its conserved first and last residue.

>TRBV6-5
CASSYGGWRLQETQYF
>TRBV27
CASSPRLAGATNTGELFF
>TRBV12-3/TRBV12-4
CASSRTGVQPQHF
>TRBV11-2
CASSLEQDRGFGYGYTF
>TRBV5-5
CASSPGTLLAEQFF
>TRBV12-2
CASRFLKGNEKLFF
>TRBV4-1
CASSQAPLVSGANVLTF
>TRBV7-2
CASSLDTGGKQFF
>TRBV7-2
CASSLAGGGYGYTF
>TRBV7-8
CASSLDRTGRSRDTQYF
>TRBV20-1
CSASPVTEWNTEAFF
>TRBV29-1
CSVSPTGLPYEQYF
>TRBV28
CASSLWGKNRVRQNNEQFF
>TRBV19
CATSLKPRGIKMDEQFF
>TRBV7-2
CASSRMLGQGNTEAFF
>TRBV24-1
CATSEGLVGGNNEQFF
>TRBV21-1
CASSSRDRGRNYGYTF
>TRBV9
CASSVEGEYYEQYF
>TRBV12-3/TRBV12-4
CASRSGYGYTF
>TRBV3-1/TRBV3-2
CASSHGQGEAFF
>TRBV7-9
CASSLAGVGYTF
>TRBV9
CASSVTGGTEAFF
>TRBV4-1
CASSQDPRALNTEAFF
>TRBV9
CASSVVGDPGELFF
>TRBV18
CASSPPSQETQYF
>TRBV7-8
CASSTLPLGGIDTQYF
>TRBV5-1
CASSQRTSGRSYNEQFF
>TRBV20-1
CSVSTNPGQGGSNQPQHF
>TRBV28
CASKTSGGMGELFF
>TRBV15
CATSRDPQYNEQFF
>TRBV2
CASSESGGDGANVLTF
>TRBV2
CASKGRRNNSPLHF
>TRBV11-2
CASSNAGIAKNIQYF
>TRBV6-2/TRBV6-3
CASSYEGQGYSWDSPLHF
>TRBV7-8
CASSLLRGQGNYGYTF
>TRBV6-5
CASRRKTGADSPLHF
>TRBV7-6
CASSPRWGGQETQYF
>TRBV9
CASSVVQGAADTQYF
>TRBV10-3
CAIRDEGQGVTYGYTF
>TRBV7-9
CASSTDGGLPVHF
>TRBV7-2
CASSPSRLPDTQYF
>TRBV19
CASSSDYNSPLHF
>TRBV5-4
CASSLGQALSSGNTIYF
>TRBV13
CASSSLDFLPYEQYF
>TRBV6-2/TRBV6-3
CASSNQGGNYNEQFF
>TRBV5-5
CASSFRTGPTALYGYTF
>TRBV18
CASSQGQGGSYEQYF
>TRBV27
CASGRQGDEAFF
>TRBV7-9
CASSLKRAGSEAFF
>TRBV6-6
CASSYEAGAPYEQYF
>TRBV2
CASTGLAGVPGQETQYF
>TRBV21-1
CASSKETGNTEAFF
>TRBV2
CASSQGKWTEAFF
>TRBV6-6
CASSWDTESSGNTIYF
>TRBV18
CASSHKQGAKTYNSPLHF
>TRBV28
CASSFRNSRRGSPLHF
>TRBV11-2
CASSLGTGGFGELFF
>TRBV19
CASSMGRIRVF
>TRBV11-3
CASSPTAGANNEQFF